The TCR beta chain under discussion was sequenced for a study of CXCR3-negative and CXCR3-positive naive CD8 T cells. Study-level background: TRB reads totalled about 135 million, about 1.5 +/- 0.3 million per library.

Libraries were UMI-labeled 5' RACE TRB cDNA. Following a re-call of the 5' RACE reads, TCRdb has one entry per CDR3 protein and lacks DNA. Recorded for this sample: 150,000 or so distinct CDR3 sequences. The sorting of each CD8+ T cell subset was done in triplicate, at 250,000 to 300,000 cells each. This CDR3 is built from 14 residues. Germline V lookup: CDR1 SGHRS, CDR2 YFSETQ. The chain combines TRBV5-1 with TRBJ2-2. Material for sequencing was naive CXCR3- CD8+ T cells from blood. As to subset: CD45RO-CCR7+CD27+CD95- naive CD8+ T cells lacking CXCR3 (TNR3-). The sequence was obtained from a human donor in good health. Some clones in this sample may be carry-over from other donors' samples. The CDR3 reads CASSPTINTGELFF. The entire variable domain, with the rest obtained from reference TRBV5-1 and TRBJ2-2, is as follows: KAGVTQTPRYLIKTRGQQVTLSCSPISGHRSVSWYQQTPGQGLQFLFEYFSETQRNKGNFPGRFSGRQFSNSRSEMNVSTLELGDSALYLCASSPTINTGELFFGEGSRLTVL.